The 27 T cell receptor beta chains in this list originate from one sample, sequenced in a study of cytomegalovirus exposure and HLA in healthy donors. 13 Jbeta primers and 60 Vbeta primers were used for the PCR. The protocol was immunoSEQ multiplex PCR, while the TCRdb copy is restricted to in-frame clones and leaves out a portion. The table has about 92,000 clones, roughly 63% seen once. Sequencing was done on a sample of PBMCs. The source of these receptors is a man between 45 and 60 years old in good health and CMV-seronegative.

The chain joins TRBV19 to TRBJ2-7; TRBD2 might be the D (6 bases). Per the germline V gene, CDR1 is LNHDA and CDR2 is SQIVND (reference sequence). CDR3 length: 14 residues. Trimming shortened V by 5 bases and J by 4 bases, and 15 bases separated the two germline ends. The CDR3 nucleotides are TGTGCCAGTAGTGAGGCTAGTGGGGGGTACGAGCAGTACGTC. The encoded protein is CASSEASGGYEQYV.

This sequence joins TRBV19 and TRBJ1-2, with 7 bases that match TRBD1. V shed 4 bases, J shed 10 bases, and the junction held 6 bases outside the gene matches. The CDR3 consists of 12 residues. The V gene's germline CDR1 is LNHDA and CDR2 SQIVND (reference sequence). CDR3 sequence (DNA): TGTGCCAGTAGTACAAGGGACAGTTCCTACACCTTC. Translation gives CASSTRDSSYTF.

V is TRBV5-1 and J is TRBJ2-7; 10 bases map to TRBD1. Germline CDR1 is SGHRS and CDR2 is YFSETQ. Trimming at V came to 3 bases and at J to 2 bases, leaving 5 bases not matched to a gene. The CDR3 runs 15 residues. This CDR3 is CASSSTGGRTYEQYF. The CDR3 bases are TGCGCCAGCAGCTCGACAGGGGGCAGAACCTACGAGCAGTACTTC.

This clone appeared a single time. J is TRBJ1-6 and V is TRBV5-6; 7 nucleotides agree with TRBD1. Trimming at V came to 9 bases and at J to 5 bases, leaving 5 bases not matched to a gene. Germline loops: CDR1 SGHDT, CDR2 YYEEEE. The CDR3 sequence is 13 residues long. CDR3 residues: CATSDRNNSPLHF. As DNA, the CDR3 is TGTGCCACCTCGGACAGGAATAATTCACCCCTCCACTTT.

The genes are TRBV18 and TRBJ2-2; the match to TRBD2 covers 12 bases. Trimming removed 5 bases from V and 4 bases from J; junction bases left unmatched: 2. The CDR3 sequence is 15 residues long. CDR1 and CDR2 (germline): KGHSH, LQKENI. CDR3 sequence (DNA): TGTGCCAGCTCAGGACTAGCGGGGTCCACCGGGGAGCTGTTTTTT. Residues: CASSGLAGSTGELFF.

In DNA form, the CDR3 reads TGTGCCAGCAGTGGAGTCGAGGACAGGGACTACGAGCAGTACGTC. Its translation is CASSGVEDRDYEQYV. The V gene is TRBV2, the J gene TRBJ2-7; 8 bases match TRBD1. V shed 4 bases, J shed 3 bases, and the junction held 8 bases outside the gene matches. The CDR3 has 15 amino acids. Germline CDR1 reads SNHLY; CDR2 reads FYNNEI.

This clone was seen a handful of times. The V gene is TRBV6-4, the J gene TRBJ1-5; possible D gene TRBD1, 5 bases. The germline V and J ends were trimmed by 2 bases and 9 bases, with 14 bases remaining between them. The CDR3 covers 14 residues. Germline values: CDR1 MRHNA, CDR2 SNTAGT. The CDR3 loop reads CASSDKAGLGPQHF. CDR3 bases: TGTGCCAGCAGTGACAAAGCGGGACTCGGGCCCCAGCATTTT.

This chain uses TRBV30 with TRBJ1-2; a possible D gene is TRBD1 (5 bases). The CDR3 runs 12 residues. The V end lost 2 bases, the J end lost 4 bases, and 8 bases lay between the germline ends. Germline-derived CDR1 and CDR2 are GTSNPN and SVGIG (reference sequence). The CDR3 loop reads CAWSPGLYGYTF. CDR3 coding DNA: TGTGCCTGGAGTCCAGGGCTCTATGGCTACACCTTC.

In this sample, this clone turned up once. The chain joins TRBV9 to TRBJ2-7, with no clear D. CDR3 length: 14 residues. V lost 4 bases and J 3 bases, leaving 14 bases between the germline ends. Germline V gene lookup returns CDR1 SGDLS and CDR2 YYNGEE. This chain's CDR3 is CASSRQANFYEQYF. The CDR3 nucleotides are TGTGCCAGCAGCAGGCAGGCTAACTTCTACGAGCAGTACTTC.

V usage is TRBV5-1 and J usage is TRBJ2-5, with D possibly TRBD1 on 6 matching bases. The CDR3 covers 14 residues. Trimming pared 3 bases from V and 3 bases from J, leaving 12 bases between. The germline V gene has CDR1 SGHRS and CDR2 YFSETQ. CDR3: CASSYFQGKETQYF. In nucleotides, the CDR3 is TGCGCCAGCAGCTACTTCCAGGGGAAAGAGACCCAGTACTTC.

This chain joins TRBV6-1 and TRBJ1-5; D unresolved. CDR1 and CDR2 from the germline V gene are MNHNS and SASEGT. Trimming cost V 4 bases and J 5 bases, with 12 bases left between them. The CDR3 sequence is 14 residues long. The CDR3 here is CASSAQLLDQPQHF. Here the CDR3 DNA reads TGTGCCAGCAGTGCCCAACTGCTGGATCAGCCCCAGCATTTT.

As concerns this clone: The junction departs from germline at one end; a sequencing error may be responsible. The V call is TRBV7-7, the J call TRBJ2-2, with 8 bases lining up with TRBD1. Looked up from germline, CDR1 is SSHAT and CDR2 is FNYEAQ (reference sequence). The CDR3 spans 16 residues. The CDR3: CASRHPGQENTGELFF. CDR3 nucleotides: TGTGCTAGCAGGCATCCGGGACAGGAAAACACCGGGGAGCTGTTTTTT.

This clone was seen once. The V call is TRBV15, the J call TRBJ1-2; possibly TRBD1 for D (5 bases). Germline-derived CDR1 and CDR2 are LNHNV and YYDKDF (reference sequence). V dropped 0 bases and J dropped 2 bases, with 7 bases sitting between them. The CDR3 covers 14 residues. The DNA of the CDR3 is TGTGCCACCAGCAGAGAGAAGGGGAACTATGGCTACACCTTC. Its translation is CATSREKGNYGYTF.

The CDR3 nucleotides read TGTGCCAGCAGCGCCTTCCCCAGGGCCAGCTCTGGAAACACCATATATTTT. Translation gives CASSAFPRASSGNTIYF. This rearrangement joins TRBV9 to TRBJ1-3, with D possibly matching TRBD1 (5 bases). CDR1 and CDR2 (germline): SGDLS, YYNGEE. The CDR3 covers 17 residues. Trimming removed 3 bases from V and 0 bases from J, with 16 bases in between.

The chain uses TRBV4-1 and TRBJ2-5; D is possibly TRBD2 (5 bases). Per the germline V gene, CDR1 is MGHRA and CDR2 is YSYEKL. The CDR3 runs to 13 residues. V was trimmed by 2 bases and J by 9 bases, leaving 13 bases between them. CDR3 residues: CASSQRGEGSQYF. CDR3 coding DNA: TGCGCCAGCAGCCAACGGGGAGAAGGGTCCCAGTACTTC.

The rearrangement uses TRBV4-3 and TRBJ2-3, with D perhaps matching TRBD2 (5 bases). Deletions cut 0 bases from V and 3 bases from J, with 7 bases between. Per the germline V gene, CDR1 is LGHNA and CDR2 is YSLEER. The CDR3 has 14 amino acids. CDR3 sequence (DNA): TGCGCCAGCAGCCAAGATTGGAGGACAGATACGCAGTATTTT. Protein product: CASSQDWRTDTQYF.

This sequence joins TRBV9 and TRBJ1-5; D gene unclear. This CDR3 is 12 amino acids long. Trimming left V 7 bases short and J 4 bases short, with 9 bases between. The germline CDR1 and CDR2 sequences are SGDLS and YYNGEE. CDR3 coding DNA: TGTGCCAGCGGCTCCGGGAATCAGCCCCAGCATTTT. This codes for CASGSGNQPQHF.

The rearrangement uses TRBV7-8 and TRBJ1-5; 8 nucleotides agree with TRBD1. Germline V gene sequence: CDR1 SGHVS, CDR2 FQNEAQ. The ends lost 1 base at V and 4 bases at J; junction bases unmatched: 6. The CDR3 totals 16 residues. Here the CDR3 reads CASSLGLRQGNQPQHF. CDR3 in DNA: TGTGCCAGCAGCTTAGGCCTCAGACAGGGGAATCAGCCCCAGCATTTT.

This clone showed up just a few times. The V call is TRBV7-2, the J call TRBJ1-2; no clear D gene. The CDR3 loop spans 13 amino acids. Trimming took off 6 bases at V and 8 bases at J, with 16 bases between the two ends. CDR1 and CDR2 (germline): SGHTA, FQGNSA. The CDR3 is CASSPILWAGYTF. Here the CDR3 DNA reads TGTGCCAGCAGTCCCATACTGTGGGCCGGCTACACCTTC. Full variable domain (rest looked up from reference TRBV7-2 and TRBJ1-2): GAGVSQSPSNKVTEKGKDVELRCDPISGHTALYWYRQSLGQGLEFLIYFQGNSAPDKSGLPSDRFSAERTGGSVSTLTIQRTQQEDSAVYLCASSPILWAGYTFGSGTRLTVV.

CDR3 sequence reads: CAWSAAGGLAYEQYF. The CDR3 DNA sequence: TGTGCCTGGAGTGCCGCCGGGGGGCTCGCCTACGAGCAGTACTTC. The chain couples TRBV30 to TRBJ2-7; the D gene is possibly TRBD2 (7 bases). Germline V gives CDR1 GTSNPN, CDR2 SVGIG (reference sequence). The CDR3 is 15 amino acids. V gave up 1 base and J gave up 2 bases, with 15 bases separating them.

This clone was seen a few times. This sequence joins TRBV10-3 and TRBJ1-6, with 12 bases aligning to TRBD1. The CDR3 totals 18 residues. Germline CDR1 reads ENHRY; CDR2 reads SYGVKD. With V trimmed by 4 bases and J by 1 base, 5 bases remained unmatched. The CDR3: CAISARDRGRSYNSPLHF. CDR3 nucleotide sequence: TGTGCCATCAGTGCCAGGGACAGGGGGCGGTCCTATAATTCACCCCTCCACTTT.

V and J are TRBV21-1 and TRBJ2-2; the table gives TRBD1 as D, unverified against the DNA. TRBV21-1 is a pseudogene locus. The CDR3 has 16 residues. DNA of the CDR3: TGTGCCAGCAGCAAATGCGGACATATGAACACCGGGGAGCTGTTTTTT. Its translation: CASSKCGHMNTGELFF.

The rearrangement joins TRBV7-9 to TRBJ1-4, with a weak D call TRBD1 (5 bases). V was pared by 4 bases and J by 8 bases, with 17 bases between. The CDR3 is 15 residues long. Germline values: CDR1 SEHNR, CDR2 FQNEAQ (reference sequence). The CDR3: CASSSLPGGEEKLFF. CDR3 coding DNA: TGTGCCAGCAGCTCCCTGCCGGGGGGAGAAGAAAAACTGTTTTTT.

J is TRBJ1-2 and V is TRBV7-2; D unclear. This CDR3 has 14 amino acids. The V end was cut by 2 bases, the J end by 5 bases, with 12 bases between. Germline lookup yields CDR1 SGHTA and CDR2 FQGNSA. The DNA of the CDR3 is TGTGCCAGCAGCTTAACGCCCCCGGGTTATGGCTACACCTTC. The encoded protein is CASSLTPPGYGYTF.

This sequence joins TRBV7-9 and TRBJ2-6; 9 bases match TRBD1. Looked up from germline, CDR1 is SEHNR and CDR2 is FQNEAQ (reference sequence). The CDR3 runs to 15 residues. Unmatched junction bases numbered 5, after V lost 5 bases and J lost 6 bases. This CDR3 reads CASSDGTGLANVLTF. The CDR3 region has the DNA TGTGCCAGCAGCGATGGGACAGGGCTGGCCAACGTCCTGACTTTC.

The chain uses TRBV29-1 and TRBJ1-1; 9 bases agree with TRBD1. Trimming took 4 bases from V and 6 from J; bases not matched to a gene: 3. The V gene's germline CDR1 is SQVTM and CDR2 ANQGSEA. The CDR3 consists of 12 residues. The CDR3 sequence: CSVGDRDPEAFF. CDR3 sequence (DNA): TGCAGCGTTGGGGACAGGGACCCTGAAGCTTTCTTT.

The V gene is TRBV5-1, the J gene TRBJ2-1; 13 nucleotides match TRBD2. Losses at the gene ends were 4 bases for V and 9 bases for J; bases not matched to a gene: 13. CDR1 and CDR2 from the germline V gene are SGHRS and YFSETQ. This CDR3 spans 17 amino acids. CDR3 bases: TGCGCCAGCAGCCCCCGGACTAGCGGGAGATCAATTAGTGAGCAGTTCTTC. It codes for CASSPRTSGRSISEQFF.